Listed here is a single T cell receptor (beta chain). The antigen is unknown. The data were obtained in a study of cytomegalovirus exposure and HLA in healthy donors. Study outcomes and limitations: Per published reports, the classifier diagnosed cytomegalovirus status with high specificity and sensitivity. According to a subsequent analysis, TCR clusters from the first cohort were inclined to appear together in the 130 or so validation repertoires.

Sequencing was performed with immunoSEQ multiplex PCR; in TCRdb, only in-frame clones are kept and a portion is missing. The repertoire consists of around 400,000 clones, with roughly 89% occurring once and the leading ten covering roughly 0.82%. Germline CDR1 reads SGHVS; CDR2 reads FQNEAQ. This CDR3 has 17 amino acids. J lost 1 base, V lost 4 bases, and 9 bases had no gene match. This clonotype was obtained from a woman under 30 in good health and CMV-seronegative. The chain couples TRBV7-8 to TRBJ1-5; TRBD1 agrees at 8 bases. The sample consisted of PBMCs. CDR3 loop: CASSWGPRQGSNQPQHF. The CDR3 coding sequence is TGTGCCAGCAGCTGGGGCCCCAGACAGGGGAGCAATCAGCCCCAGCATTTT.